These 21 T cell receptor beta chains came from one sample sequenced in a study of neurological immune-mediated disorders. TCRdb reprocessed the 5' RACE reads via MiXCR and lists one record per CDR3 protein. The table records tens of thousands of distinct CDR3 sequences, under 6% of them present only once. The sequenced material came from PBMCs. The receptors come from a man aged 18 to 35 in good health.

The rearrangement links TRBV7-2 to TRBJ2-5, with 13 bases lining up with TRBD2. Germline lookup yields CDR1 SGHTA and CDR2 FQGNSA. The junction had 3 bases not matched to a gene; V was cut back by 5 bases and J by 3 bases. The CDR3 sequence is 15 residues long. The CDR3 loop reads CASSKGLAGKETQYF. The CDR3 nucleotides read TGTGCCAGCAGCAAGGGACTAGCGGGGAAAGAGACCCAGTACTTC. Full variable domain (rest looked up from reference TRBV7-2 and TRBJ2-5): GAGVSQSPSNKVTEKGKDVELRCDPISGHTALYWYRQSLGQGLEFLIYFQGNSAPDKSGLPSDRFSAERTGGSVSTLTIQRTQQEDSAVYLCASSKGLAGKETQYFGPGTRLLVL.

This clonotype showed up many times. This chain connects TRBV5-1 to TRBJ2-7; TRBD1 aligns across 8 bases. This CDR3 comprises 20 residues. Germline loops: CDR1 SGHRS, CDR2 YFSETQ. After removal of 4 bases from V and 6 bases from J, the junction contained 27 bases not matched to a gene. The DNA for the CDR3 is TGCGCCAGCAGCATCCGCCCCAGGACAGGGCCGTCGGGTTGGAGAGGCGAGCAGTACTTC. Its translation: CASSIRPRTGPSGWRGEQYF. Based on the CDR3 plus reference TRBV5-1 and TRBJ2-7, the full variable domain is KAGVTQTPRYLIKTRGQQVTLSCSPISGHRSVSWYQQTPGQGLQFLFEYFSETQRNKGNFPGRFSGRQFSNSRSEMNVSTLELGDSALYLCASSIRPRTGPSGWRGEQYFGPGTRLTVT.

The CDR3 region has the DNA TGTGCCAGCAGCAAATGGGGGGGGGCCCGGACAGCCCAGTACTTC. Translated, it gives CASSKWGGARTAQYF. The rearrangement uses TRBV21-1 and TRBJ2-5; TRBD1 was called by the table and not checked on the DNA. TRBV21-1 is a documented pseudogene. This CDR3 is built from 15 residues.

This clonotype was seen many times. The rearrangement links TRBV12-3 or TRBV12-4 to TRBJ1-5; TRBD1 is a possible D gene (5 bases). The CDR3 is made up of 13 amino acids. V was pared by 5 bases and J by 5 bases, with 10 bases between. The CDR3 sequence is CASSLTEDQPQHF. The CDR3, as DNA: TGTGCCAGCAGTCTGACAGAGGATCAGCCCCAGCATTTT.

This clonotype has at least ten counts. The J gene is TRBJ2-5, the V gene TRBV7-2, with TRBD2 matching 7 bases. V lost 1 base to trimming and J lost 1 base; unmatched junction nucleotides: 6. The V gene's germline CDR1 is SGHTA and CDR2 FQGNSA. The CDR3 is 16 residues long. The CDR3 DNA reads as TGTGCCAGCAGCTTAGTCGGCGGCGGGGGCCAAGAGACCCAGTACTTC. Its translation: CASSLVGGGGQETQYF.

The sample holds many counts of this clonotype. The J gene is TRBJ1-5, the V gene TRBV20-1; 9 bases agree with TRBD1. The germline V gene encodes CDR1 DFQATT and CDR2 SNEGSKA (reference sequence). This CDR3 spans 16 amino acids. The trim removed 6 bases at V and 1 base at J, leaving 10 bases unmatched. The CDR3 DNA reads as TGCAGTGCGGCTCCGGGACAGGGAATAAGCAATCAGCCCCAGCATTTT. Encoded protein: CSAAPGQGISNQPQHF.

This clonotype was observed at least ten times. The gene calls are TRBV5-1 and TRBJ2-5, with D unclear. Per germline, CDR1 SGHRS and CDR2 YFSETQ. Trimming stripped 0 bases from V and 2 bases from J, with 11 bases between. The CDR3 spans 15 residues. In DNA form, the CDR3 reads TGCGCCAGCAGCTTGGTGGTAGGAGCTCAAGAGACCCAGTACTTC. Its protein is CASSLVVGAQETQYF.

The table lists this clonotype with many counts. The chain has TRBV12-3 or TRBV12-4 and TRBJ1-1; maybe TRBD1 (5 bases). The CDR3 length is 15 residues. The V gene lost 5 bases and the J gene lost 5 bases, with 18 bases spanning the gap. CDR3 amino acids: CASSLTGRGTTEAFF. The DNA of the CDR3 is TGTGCCAGCAGTCTCACGGGACGGGGGACGACTGAAGCTTTCTTT.

This clonotype was seen at least ten times. The rearrangement links TRBV7-2 to TRBJ2-5; a possible D gene is TRBD2 (6 bases). The CDR3 length is 16 residues. The germline CDR1 and CDR2 sequences are SGHTA and FQGNSA. The ends were cut back, 5 bases at V and 5 bases at J, with 21 bases in the middle. The CDR3, as DNA: TGTGCCAGCAGCCAACTCCGGGACTTCCCCGGGGAGACCCAGTACTTC. Its translation is CASSQLRDFPGETQYF.

V is TRBV20-1 and J is TRBJ1-6; D not certain. Looked up from germline, CDR1 is DFQATT and CDR2 is SNEGSKA (reference sequence). This CDR3 has 11 amino acids. Trimming shortened V by 5 bases and J by 9 bases, and 8 bases separated the two germline ends. CDR3 in amino acids: CSAQWGSPLHF. The CDR3 DNA reads TGCAGTGCTCAGTGGGGTTCACCCCTCCACTTT.

This clonotype was counted many times. The chain employs TRBV5-1 and TRBJ2-3; 7 bases fit TRBD1. Losses at the gene ends were 3 bases for V and 2 bases for J; bases not matched to a gene: 6. The V gene's germline CDR1 is SGHRS and CDR2 YFSETQ. There are 15 residues in the CDR3. CDR3 residues: CASSSWDRITDTQYF. CDR3 bases: TGCGCCAGCAGCTCATGGGACAGAATCACAGATACGCAGTATTTT.

This clonotype was counted many times. The chain employs TRBV11-2 and TRBJ2-1; D possibly uses TRBD1 or TRBD2 (5 bases each). The CDR3 has 18 residues. The germline CDR1 and CDR2 sequences are SGHAT and FQNNGV. The germline V and J ends were trimmed by 1 base and 7 bases, with 23 bases remaining between them. The CDR3 reads CASSLAAGTHVKANEQFF. CDR3 DNA: TGTGCCAGCAGCTTAGCGGCAGGGACCCACGTAAAAGCGAATGAGCAGTTCTTC.

This clonotype was seen ten or more times. The rearrangement uses TRBV15 and TRBJ1-1; no clear D gene. V lost 0 bases and J lost 4, with 15 bases in between. The CDR3 runs to 16 residues. Per the germline V gene, CDR1 is LNHNV and CDR2 is YYDKDF (reference sequence). The CDR3 loop is CATSRDRRVDGTEAFF. As DNA, the CDR3 is TGTGCCACCAGCAGAGATCGTAGGGTGGATGGCACTGAAGCTTTCTTT. Together with reference TRBV15 and TRBJ1-1, the CDR3 gives the full variable domain: DAMVIQNPRYQVTQFGKPVTLSCSQTLNHNVMYWYQQKSSQAPKLLFHYYDKDFNNEADTPDNFQSRRPNTSFCFLDIRSPGLGDTAMYLCATSRDRRVDGTEAFFGQGTRLTVV.

This clonotype showed up many times. The chain recombines TRBV3-1 with TRBJ1-5, with a weak D call TRBD1 (6 bases). Germline loops: CDR1 LGHDT, CDR2 YNNKEL (reference sequence). The CDR3 has 15 residues. V gave up 0 bases and J gave up 2 bases, with 8 bases separating them. CDR3 sequence (DNA): TGTGCCAGCAGCCAAGACTGGACAGGCAATCAGCCCCAGCATTTT. This translates into CASSQDWTGNQPQHF.

This clonotype was seen at least ten times. This rearrangement joins TRBV4-3 to TRBJ1-1; D perhaps matches TRBD1 (5 bases). V lost 2 bases and J lost 10, with 17 bases in between. The CDR3 extends over 14 amino acids. The V gene's germline CDR1 is LGHNA and CDR2 YSLEER. CDR3 sequence: CASSQLMGTGGAFF. DNA of the CDR3: TGCGCCAGCAGCCAACTGATGGGGACGGGTGGAGCTTTCTTT.

This clonotype was seen at least ten times. The chain joins TRBV20-1 to TRBJ2-3; TRBD1 might be the D (5 bases). CDR1 is DFQATT and CDR2 is SNEGSKA in the germline V gene (reference sequence). Trimming shortened V by 5 bases and J by 9 bases, and 21 bases separated the two germline ends. The CDR3 contains 14 residues. CDR3 amino acids: CSAQWWQGLRTQYF. The DNA for the CDR3 is TGCAGTGCTCAGTGGTGGCAGGGCCTCAGAACGCAGTATTTT.

This clonotype was counted ten times or more. The J gene is TRBJ1-3, the V gene TRBV4-1; D perhaps matches TRBD1 (5 bases). The germline V gene encodes CDR1 MGHRA and CDR2 YSYEKL. The CDR3 totals 16 residues. Trimming shortened V by 2 bases and J by 0 bases, and 11 bases separated the two germline ends. This CDR3 is CASSQPRDFSGNTIYF. Written as DNA, the CDR3 is TGCGCCAGCAGCCAACCTAGGGACTTCTCTGGAAACACCATATATTTT.

This clonotype was seen at least ten times. The CDR3 DNA follows: TGTGCCAGCAGCGCCATGACAGATACGCAGTATTTT. This codes for CASSAMTDTQYF. The J gene is TRBJ2-3, the V gene TRBV9; D is undetermined. CDR3 length equals 12 residues. V lost 3 bases and J lost 3, with 5 bases in between. CDR1 is SGDLS, CDR2 YYNGEE, per germline. Using reference TRBV9 and TRBJ2-3 for the parts outside the CDR3, the full variable domain is DSGVTQTPKHLITATGQRVTLRCSPRSGDLSVYWYQQSLDQGLQFLIQYYNGEERAKGNILERFSAQQFPDLHSELNLSSLELGDSALYFCASSAMTDTQYFGPGTRLTVL.

The sample holds many counts of this clonotype. J is TRBJ2-3 and V is TRBV12-3 or TRBV12-4, with D perhaps matching TRBD1 (5 bases). Trimming pared 8 bases from V and 2 bases from J, leaving 14 bases between. There are 14 residues in the CDR3. CDR3 DNA sequence: TGTGCCAGCTGTTCAGGGATTAACACAGATACGCAGTATTTT. Translating gives CASCSGINTDTQYF.

This clonotype was counted ten times or more. This chain links TRBV5-1 with TRBJ2-2, with no clear D. Trimming left V 1 base short and J 1 base short, with 14 bases between. This CDR3 spans 17 amino acids. Per germline, CDR1 SGHRS and CDR2 YFSETQ. The CDR3: CASSLNLDTLNTGELFF. DNA for the CDR3: TGCGCCAGCAGCTTGAACCTTGACACCCTGAACACCGGGGAGCTGTTTTTT.

This clonotype appeared many times. V is TRBV21-1 and J is TRBJ2-7; TRBD1 is the table's D call, not checked against the DNA. TRBV21-1 is marked as a pseudogene. There are 14 residues in the CDR3. CDR3 nucleotides: TGTGCCAGCAGCGCAGGGGGGACAGCGTACGAGCAGTACTTC. Its protein product is CASSAGGTAYEQYF.